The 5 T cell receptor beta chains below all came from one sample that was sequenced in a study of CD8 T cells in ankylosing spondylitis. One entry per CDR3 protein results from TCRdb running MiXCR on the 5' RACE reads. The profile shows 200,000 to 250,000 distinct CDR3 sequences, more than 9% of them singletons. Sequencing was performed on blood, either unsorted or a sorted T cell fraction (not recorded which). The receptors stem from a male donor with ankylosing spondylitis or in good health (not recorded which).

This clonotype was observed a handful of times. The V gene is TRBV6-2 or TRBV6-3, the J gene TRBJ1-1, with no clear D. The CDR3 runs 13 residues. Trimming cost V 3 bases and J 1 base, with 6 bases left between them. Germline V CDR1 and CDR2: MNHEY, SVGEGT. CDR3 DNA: TGTGCCAGCAGTTATCGTAAGAACACTGAAGCTTTCTTT. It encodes CASSYRKNTEAFF.

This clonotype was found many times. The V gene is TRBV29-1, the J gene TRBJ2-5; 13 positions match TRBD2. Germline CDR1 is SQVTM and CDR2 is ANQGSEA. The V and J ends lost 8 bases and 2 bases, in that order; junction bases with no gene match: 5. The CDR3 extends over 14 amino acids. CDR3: CSIATSGGQETQYF. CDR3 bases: TGCAGCATTGCGACTAGCGGGGGGCAAGAGACCCAGTACTTC.

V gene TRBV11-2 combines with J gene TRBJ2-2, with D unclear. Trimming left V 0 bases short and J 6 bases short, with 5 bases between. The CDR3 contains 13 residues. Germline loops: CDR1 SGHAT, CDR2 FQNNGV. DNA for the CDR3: TGTGCCAGCAGCTTAGATAGAGCCGGGGAGCTGTTTTTT. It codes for CASSLDRAGELFF.

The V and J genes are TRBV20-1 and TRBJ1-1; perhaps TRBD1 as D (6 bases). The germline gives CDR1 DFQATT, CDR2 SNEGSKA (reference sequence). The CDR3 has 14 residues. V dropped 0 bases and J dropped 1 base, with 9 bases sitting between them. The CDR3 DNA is TGCAGTGCTAGAGACCTACAGGGGAACACTGAAGCTTTCTTT. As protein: CSARDLQGNTEAFF.

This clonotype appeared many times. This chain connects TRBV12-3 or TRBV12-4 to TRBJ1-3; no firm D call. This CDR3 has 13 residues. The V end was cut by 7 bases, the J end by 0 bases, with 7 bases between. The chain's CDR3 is CASTHPSGNTIYF. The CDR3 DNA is TGTGCCAGCACCCATCCCTCTGGAAACACCATATATTTT.